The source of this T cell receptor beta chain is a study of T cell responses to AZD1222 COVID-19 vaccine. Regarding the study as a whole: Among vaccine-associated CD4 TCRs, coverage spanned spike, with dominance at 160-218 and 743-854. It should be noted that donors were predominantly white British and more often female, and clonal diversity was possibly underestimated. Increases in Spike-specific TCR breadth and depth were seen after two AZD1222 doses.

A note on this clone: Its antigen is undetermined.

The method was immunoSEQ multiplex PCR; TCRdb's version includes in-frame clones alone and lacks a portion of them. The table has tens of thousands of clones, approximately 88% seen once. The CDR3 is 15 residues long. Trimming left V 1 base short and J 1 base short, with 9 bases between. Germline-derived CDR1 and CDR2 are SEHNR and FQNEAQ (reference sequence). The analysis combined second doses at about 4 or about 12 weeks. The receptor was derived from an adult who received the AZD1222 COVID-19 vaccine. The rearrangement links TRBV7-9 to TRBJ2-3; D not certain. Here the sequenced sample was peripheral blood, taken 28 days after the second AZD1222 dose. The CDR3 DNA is TGTGCCAGCAGCTTAGTTCGGGCCCGCACAGATACGCAGTATTTT. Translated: CASSLVRARTDTQYF.